These 3 T cell receptor beta chains originate from one sample sequenced in a study of cytomegalovirus exposure and HLA in healthy donors. PCR employed 60 Vbeta and 13 Jbeta primers. Some clones are missing from TCRdb's copy, which holds only in-frame ones; the method was immunoSEQ multiplex PCR. This sample's clone table lists about 130,000 clones. What was sequenced was PBMCs. These receptors were collected from a man aged 30 to 45 in good health and CMV-seronegative.

This chain joins TRBV7-3 and TRBJ2-7; D may be TRBD2 (7 bases). The germline V gene has CDR1 SGHTA and CDR2 FQGTGA. The CDR3 contains 16 residues. V lost 5 bases to trimming and J lost 0 bases, with 17 bases between them. The CDR3 bases are TGTGCCAGCAGCCCCGATGGGGGGGCTAGCTCCTACGAGCAGTACTTC. Amino acids: CASSPDGGASSYEQYF.

V is TRBV25-1 and J is TRBJ2-3; 8 bases are a match to TRBD2. The germline CDR1 and CDR2 sequences are MGHDK and SYGVNS. V dropped 5 bases and J dropped 3; count of bases not matched to a gene: 10. This CDR3 has 16 residues. The CDR3 sequence is CASSSVAGRRTDTQYF. The CDR3 region has the DNA TGTGCCAGCAGTTCAGTAGCGGGACGAAGGACAGATACGCAGTATTTT.

The J gene is TRBJ1-6, the V gene TRBV4-1; possibly TRBD1 for D (5 bases). The CDR3 is made up of 16 amino acids. In germline, CDR1 is MGHRA, CDR2 YSYEKL. V was pared by 0 bases and J by 7 bases, with 13 bases between. The CDR3 nucleotides are TGCGCCAGCAGCCAAGACCCTGGGACTGAAAATTCACCCCTCCACTTT. Translation gives CASSQDPGTENSPLHF.